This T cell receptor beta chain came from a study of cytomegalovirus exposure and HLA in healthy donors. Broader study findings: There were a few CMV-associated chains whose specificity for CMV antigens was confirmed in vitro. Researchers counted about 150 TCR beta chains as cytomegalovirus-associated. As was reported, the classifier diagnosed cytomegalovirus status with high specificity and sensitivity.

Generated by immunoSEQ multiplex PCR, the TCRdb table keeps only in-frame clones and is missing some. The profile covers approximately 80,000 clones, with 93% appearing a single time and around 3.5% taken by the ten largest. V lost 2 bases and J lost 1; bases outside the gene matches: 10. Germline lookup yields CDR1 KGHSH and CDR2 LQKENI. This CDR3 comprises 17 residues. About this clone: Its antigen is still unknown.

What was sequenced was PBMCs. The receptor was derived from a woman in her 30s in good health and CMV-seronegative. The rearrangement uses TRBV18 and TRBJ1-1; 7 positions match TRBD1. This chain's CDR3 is CASSPIGGGAGNTEAFF. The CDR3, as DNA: TGTGCCAGCTCACCAATTGGAGGGGGCGCCGGGAACACTGAAGCTTTCTTT.